This T cell receptor (beta chain) was recorded in a study of identical twins. TCRdb called the 5' RACE reads again in MiXCR, with one record for every CDR3 protein. The sample has hundreds of thousands of distinct CDR3 sequences, 7.1% seen once. This clonotype was seen repeatedly, ten times or more. The ends were cut back, 0 bases at V and 2 bases at J, with 9 bases in the middle. The V gene's germline CDR1 is ENHRY and CDR2 SYGVKD. The CDR3 sequence is 15 residues long. The same sample was also used in a study of yellow fever vaccine responses in identical twins.

The sequencing input was PBMCs. The source is a woman between 18 and 30 years old in good health. The V call is TRBV10-3, the J call TRBJ2-3; no reliable D call. Written as DNA, the CDR3 is TGTGCCATCAGTGAGTCTTCGGTCCTCACAGATACGCAGTATTTT. Protein: CAISESSVLTDTQYF.